This TCR beta chain came from a study of T cells in Graves' hyperthyroidism and ophthalmopathy. Germline V lookup: CDR1 ENHRY, CDR2 SYGVKD. The trim removed 6 bases at V and 4 bases at J, leaving 5 bases unmatched. The CDR3 totals 14 residues. This clonotype was seen a single time. The CDR3 regions of TCR beta were amplified from RNA transcripts. An initial round of RT-PCR targeting the TCR CDR3 relied on the HTBI primer set. TCRdb reanalysed the multiplex PCR reads using MiXCR and keeps one entry per CDR3 protein. Here the sample spans fewer than 700,000 distinct CDR3 sequences, under 20% being singletons.

The V and J genes are TRBV10-3 and TRBJ2-2, with 7 bases fitting TRBD2. The sequence was obtained from a young woman with Graves' ophthalmopathy. Specimen: blood. CDR3 sequence reads: CAIRERDGTGELFF. The CDR3 DNA follows: TGTGCCATCAGGGAGCGGGATGGCACCGGGGAGCTGTTTTTT.